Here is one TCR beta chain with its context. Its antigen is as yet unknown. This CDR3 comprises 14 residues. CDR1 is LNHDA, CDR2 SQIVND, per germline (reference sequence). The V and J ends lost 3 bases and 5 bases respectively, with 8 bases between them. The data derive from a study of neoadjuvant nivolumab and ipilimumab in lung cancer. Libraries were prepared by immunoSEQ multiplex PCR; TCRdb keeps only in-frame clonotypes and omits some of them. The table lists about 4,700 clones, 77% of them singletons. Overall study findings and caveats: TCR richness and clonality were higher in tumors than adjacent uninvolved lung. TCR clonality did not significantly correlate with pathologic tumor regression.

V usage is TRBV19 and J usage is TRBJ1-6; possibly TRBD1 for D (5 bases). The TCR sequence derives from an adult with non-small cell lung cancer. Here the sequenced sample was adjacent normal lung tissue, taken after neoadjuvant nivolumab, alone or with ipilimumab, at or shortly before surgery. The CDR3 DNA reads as TGTGCCAGTAGTATCGGGGGAAATAATTCACCCCTCCACTTT. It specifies CASSIGGNNSPLHF.